This T cell receptor beta chain was documented in a study of read filtering for tumor transcriptome and immune sequencing. Overall study findings and caveats: Dropping single-read clonotypes raised IR-seq and RNA-seq shared-clonotype correlation. IR-seq captured clonotypes deeper and more reliably than RNA-seq. Sorted CD138-negative bone marrow cells were not purified T cells.

This CDR3 is built from 17 residues. Remarks on this clonotype: Its target is unknown.

The library was built from about 400 ng RNA with molecular barcoded adaptors for alpha/delta and beta/gamma chains. MiXCR was run by TCRdb on the reads, yielding one entry per CDR3 protein. This table has tens of thousands of distinct CDR3 sequences, roughly an eighth appearing once. This receptor was taken from a donor at least 40 years old with multiple myeloma. Sample: a population of CD138-negative cells sorted from bone marrow. This chain joins TRBV21-1 and TRBJ2-7; the table's D call TRBD1 went unverified against the DNA. TRBV21-1 is classified as a pseudogene. CDR3 region: CASSPPPGQGEICEQYF. In DNA form, the CDR3 reads TGTGCCAGCAGCCCCCCCCCCGGACAGGGAGAAATCTGCGAGCAGTACTTC.